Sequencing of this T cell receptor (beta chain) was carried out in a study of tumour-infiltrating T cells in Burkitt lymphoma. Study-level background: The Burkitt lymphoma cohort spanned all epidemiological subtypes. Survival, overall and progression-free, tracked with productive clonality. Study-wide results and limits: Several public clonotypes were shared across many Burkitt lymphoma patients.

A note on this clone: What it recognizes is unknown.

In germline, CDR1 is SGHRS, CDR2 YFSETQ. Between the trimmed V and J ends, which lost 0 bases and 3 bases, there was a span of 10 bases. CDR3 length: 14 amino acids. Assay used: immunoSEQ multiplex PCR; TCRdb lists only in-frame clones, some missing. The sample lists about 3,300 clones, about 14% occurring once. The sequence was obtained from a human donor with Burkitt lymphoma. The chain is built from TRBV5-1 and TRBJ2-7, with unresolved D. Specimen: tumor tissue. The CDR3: CASSLALSIYEQYF. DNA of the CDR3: TGCGCCAGCAGCTTGGCGCTCTCTATCTACGAGCAGTACTTC.